This note documents a single T cell receptor (beta chain) sequence. The sample comes from a study of T cell clones after liver transplantation. At the level of the study: A pre-transplant mixed lymphocyte reaction with TCRbeta sequencing defined graft-donor-reactive clones followed in post-transplant blood.

CDR1 and CDR2 from the germline V gene are SGHRS and YFSETQ. Trimming pared 0 bases from V and 2 bases from J, leaving 16 bases between. CDR3 length: 17 residues. Measured with immunoSEQ multiplex PCR; TCRdb has only the in-frame clones, and not every one. Here the sample spans about 85,000 clones, 80% to 85% being singletons. The source of this sequence is a human patient who received a liver transplant. Some of the T cells may derive from the graft donor. The specimen comprised CD4+ T cells from blood, sampled approximately 45 months after liver transplant. The chain links TRBV5-1 to TRBJ2-3; tentative D call: TRBD1 (6 bases). The CDR3 here is CASSLGRPGVSTDTQYF. The CDR3 coding sequence is TGCGCCAGCAGCTTGGGTCGGCCAGGGGTTTCCACAGATACGCAGTATTTT.